This note documents a single T cell receptor beta chain sequence. It lacks a known antigen. Base qualities were left out, and no much larger clone turns up one base away. The data stem from a study of blood T cell repertoires in COVID-19 (dated by TCRdb to the early 2020s). Background for the entire study: Collaborator samples came from the United States, Italy and Spain and covered acute and convalescent phases of COVID-19. Subjects who had been exposed to COVID-19, were actively infected with it, or had recovered from it provided the deeply sampled blood TCRbeta repertoires that made up the dataset. The sample metadata nearly always contained a de-identified subject ID, COVID-19 status, age in years and sex. A freely available public database, intended as a resource for researchers studying the immune response to SARS-CoV-2, is where the repertoires were released. Where available, HLA class I and class II types were obtained from metadata supplied by the sample provider rather than from assay-based typing. The prospective study material was composed of cDNA or gDNA derived from T cells, B-cell-depleted T cells, or PBMCs. The samples were drawn from the first 160 participants of the ongoing ImmuneRACE study and from 1,254 subjects provided by 6 global collaborators.

TCRbeta CDR3 regions were amplified from genomic DNA using the immunoSEQ Assay, a bias-controlled multiplex PCR. Per the source publication's procedure: Within the assay, amplification of reference gene primers was used to estimate how many nucleated cells each sample contained. To quantify the absolute abundance of each unique TCRbeta CDR3 rearrangement, sequence reads were collapsed and filtered. For each sample, productive Simpson clonality was calculated as the square root of Simpson's diversity index over productive rearrangements. The table was pulled from immuneACCESS by TCRdb, which kept in-frame rearrangements only. Such tables lose some clones; where checked, under half of the loss comes from unresolved V genes, and the rest has no known cause. The V and J calls and clone size come from that table; D and trimming were worked out from the DNA. This sample gives under 450,000 clones in total; about 87% of them show up just once. About 12% of the sample rests with the top ten.

One collaborating source in Seattle enrolled patients while the patients were actively infected and followed the patients over time throughout the course of disease. Each collaborating institution followed its own protocols to collect whole blood in K2EDTA tubes. Collaborator samples were shipped for TCRbeta analysis as frozen whole blood, isolated PBMCs, or DNA extracted from either sample type. CDR1 and CDR2 are drawn from the germline V gene: MNHEY, SVGAGI. The CDR3, from cysteine to phenylalanine, totals 14 residues. Only the CDR3 part of the read is kept: 42 bases, read in frame from the first base. Trimming removed 8 bases from V and 2 bases from J, leaving 13 bases between the germline ends. Results the study describes overall, beyond this receptor: How much clinical and demographic metadata was included differed by source and by participant, and the metadata was provided uncurated.

Sequenced material: peripheral blood. The receptor was isolated from a woman in her fifties or sixties with COVID-19, enrolled during active disease. Here the chain combines TRBV6-5 and TRBJ1-5, and perhaps TRBD1 as D gene, on 5 matching bases. The encoded CDR3 is CASGRGAGNQPQHF. The DNA is as follows: TGTGCCAGCGGAAGGGGCGCGGGCAATCAGCCCCAGCATTTT.